The 27 T cell receptor beta chains below all came from one sample that was sequenced in a study of shared clonotypes between healthy human individuals. Clones were read by immunoSEQ multiplex PCR, and TCRdb kept only the in-frame ones, dropping some. This sample yields approximately 1.5 million clones, of which around 98.5% are seen a single time; around 0.33% belongs to the top ten. The sample was naive CD4+ T cells sorted from blood. Subset: CD45RA+ positively selected. The receptor source for this set is a man in his thirties or forties in good health.

The rearrangement uses TRBV5-1 and TRBJ1-2; D perhaps matches TRBD1 (5 bases). Trimming took off 1 base at V and 7 bases at J, with 17 bases between the two ends. CDR3 length equals 15 residues. Germline CDR1 reads SGHRS; CDR2 reads YFSETQ. The CDR3 loop reads CASSLSAGWGIGYTF. Written as DNA, the CDR3 is TGCGCCAGCAGCTTGTCGGCAGGGTGGGGTATTGGCTACACCTTC.

The rearrangement uses TRBV7-2 and TRBJ1-1, with no clear D. V was shortened by 8 bases and J by 5 bases, with 15 bases between the two germline ends. This CDR3 is 13 amino acids long. Germline V lookup: CDR1 SGHTA, CDR2 FQGNSA. CDR3 sequence reads: CASWAVVATEAFF. CDR3 bases: TGTGCCAGCTGGGCAGTGGTCGCTACTGAAGCTTTCTTT.

The chain joins TRBV11-2 to TRBJ1-3; D not certain. Germline V gene sequence: CDR1 SGHAT, CDR2 FQNNGV. CDR3 size: 13 residues. The V gene lost 4 bases and the J gene lost 4 bases, with 8 bases spanning the gap. CDR3 amino acids: CASSSEGGNTIYF. CDR3 bases: TGTGCCAGCAGCTCAGAGGGCGGAAACACCATATATTTT.

The chain links TRBV19 to TRBJ2-3, with 7 bases that match TRBD2. CDR1 and CDR2 from the germline V gene are LNHDA and SQIVND (reference sequence). Trimming took 4 bases from V and 3 from J; bases not matched to a gene: 19. The CDR3 length is 19 residues. CDR3 DNA: TGTGCCAGTAGTACCCGCTTTCAAGGAGCGGGAACCAAAACAGATACGCAGTATTTT. Translated, it gives CASSTRFQGAGTKTDTQYF.

This chain uses TRBV6-6 with TRBJ1-5; possible D gene TRBD1, 5 bases. Germline V gene data show CDR1 as MNHNY and CDR2 as SVGAGI (reference sequence). The CDR3 runs to 12 residues. Trimming removed 8 bases from V and 0 bases from J, with 5 bases in between. The CDR3 DNA sequence: TGTGCCAGCGGGGGTAGCAATCAGCCCCAGCATTTT. Its protein product is CASGGSNQPQHF.

V gene TRBV11-2 combines with J gene TRBJ2-3; TRBD1 agrees at 7 bases. This CDR3 region has 15 residues. Germline V CDR1 and CDR2: SGHAT, FQNNGV. Germline trimming cut 5 bases from V and 2 bases from J; bases unmatched to any gene: 7. The CDR3 coding sequence is TGTGCCAGCAGCCGCCCGGGACAGACCACAGATACGCAGTATTTT. Translated, it gives CASSRPGQTTDTQYF.

V usage is TRBV19 and J usage is TRBJ1-5, with TRBD1 as a possible D gene (6 bases). The CDR3 is 15 residues long. V shed 5 bases and J shed 5 bases, with 16 bases lying between them. CDR1 is LNHDA and CDR2 is SQIVND in the germline V gene (reference sequence). Written as DNA, the CDR3 is TGTGCCAGTAGTTCCGCAGTGAACAGGGATCAGCCCCAGCATTTT. This codes for CASSSAVNRDQPQHF.

The chain links TRBV6-6 to TRBJ1-5, with no clear D. Germline CDR1 reads MNHNY; CDR2 reads SVGAGI (reference sequence). The CDR3 has 14 amino acids. Trimming removed 10 bases from V and 2 bases from J, with 15 bases in between. In DNA form, the CDR3 reads TGTGCCACCCTGAGGACGGAGGGCAATCAGCCCCAGCATTTT. This sequence encodes CATLRTEGNQPQHF.

Of note for this clone: Other nucleotide sequences in the sample specify the same CDR3. The chain links TRBV5-4 to TRBJ2-5, with D perhaps assigned TRBD1 or TRBD2 (7 bases each). Germline CDR1 and CDR2: SGHNT and YYREEE (reference sequence). The CDR3 loop spans 13 amino acids. Trimming took off 1 base at V and 5 bases at J, with 9 bases between the two ends. In nucleotides, the CDR3 is TGTGCCAGCAGCTTGCAGGGGGGGGAGACCCAGTACTTC. This gives the protein CASSLQGGETQYF.

The V call is TRBV7-9, the J call TRBJ1-3, with 10 bases matching TRBD1. The J segment lost 0 bases and the V segment lost 6 bases, leaving 5 bases of the junction unmatched. The CDR3 spans 16 residues. Germline V CDR1 and CDR2: SEHNR, FQNEAQ (reference sequence). Written as DNA, the CDR3 is TGTGCCAGCAGACCGACAGGGGGCTCCTCTGGAAACACCATATATTTT. Translation: CASRPTGGSSGNTIYF.

The chain has TRBV28 and TRBJ2-3, with TRBD2 identical over 9 bases. The CDR3 has 18 residues. Trimming removed 0 bases from V and 1 base from J; junction bases left unmatched: 8. CDR1 and CDR2 (germline): MDHEN, SYDVKM. CDR3 amino acids: CASSLWASGTRGTDTQYF. In DNA, the CDR3 is TGTGCCAGCAGTTTATGGGCTAGCGGGACTCGAGGCACAGATACGCAGTATTTT. Full variable domain (rest looked up from reference TRBV28 and TRBJ2-3): DVKVTQSSRYLVKRTGEKVFLECVQDMDHENMFWYRQDPGLGLRLIYFSYDVKMKEKGDIPEGYSVSREKKERFSLILESASTNQTSMYLCASSLWASGTRGTDTQYFGPGTRLTVL.

This chain uses TRBV7-9 with TRBJ1-1; 7 nucleotides agree with TRBD1. The CDR3 is 14 amino acids. Germline values: CDR1 SEHNR, CDR2 FQNEAQ (reference sequence). The trim removed 5 bases at V and 1 base at J, leaving 4 bases unmatched. The CDR3 loop is CASSTYRGNTEAFF. In DNA, the CDR3 is TGTGCCAGCAGCACCTACAGGGGGAACACTGAAGCTTTCTTT.

The V and J genes are TRBV5-1 and TRBJ1-5; a possible D gene is TRBD1 (5 bases). Germline V gives CDR1 SGHRS, CDR2 YFSETQ. The CDR3 length is 15 residues. Trimming stripped 0 bases from V and 7 bases from J, with 14 bases between. CDR3 DNA sequence: TGCGCCAGCAGCTTGGACGGCGGGGCGGGACAGCCCCAGCATTTT. It yields the protein CASSLDGGAGQPQHF.

This clone has only a few counts. The chain couples TRBV10-3 to TRBJ2-7; TRBD1 agrees at 8 bases. The germline CDR1 and CDR2 sequences are ENHRY and SYGVKD. V shed 2 bases and J 1 base; nucleotides not matched to a gene: 4. This CDR3 is built from 15 residues. DNA of the CDR3: TGTGCCATCAGTGAGATCACAGGGGGGTCCTACGAGCAGTACTTC. Protein sequence: CAISEITGGSYEQYF.

The chain recombines TRBV7-5 with TRBJ2-7; the D segment call TRBD1 is taken from the table without a DNA check. TRBV7-5 is annotated as a pseudogene. The CDR3 length is 14 residues. The CDR3 region is CVRSLVSTSYEQYF. The CDR3 bases are TGTGTCAGAAGCTTAGTTTCCACATCCTACGAGCAGTACTTC.

J is TRBJ2-7 and V is TRBV27; 7 bases align to TRBD2. The CDR3 totals 13 residues. The germline V gene encodes CDR1 MNHEY and CDR2 SMNVEV (reference sequence). The J segment lost 2 bases and the V segment lost 3 bases, leaving 1 base of the junction unmatched. The CDR3 loop is CASSLGLPYEQYF. CDR3 DNA: TGTGCCAGCAGTTTGGGACTACCCTACGAGCAGTACTTC.

The V gene is TRBV5-1, the J gene TRBJ2-1; D gene unclear. Trimming left V 4 bases short and J 7 bases short, with 15 bases between. The CDR3 runs 14 residues. The germline V gene has CDR1 SGHRS and CDR2 YFSETQ. The CDR3 loop reads CASSPWTEINEQFF. DNA for the CDR3: TGCGCCAGCAGCCCCTGGACGGAGATTAATGAGCAGTTCTTC.

In its sample, this clone was seen once. The V call is TRBV11-3, the J call TRBJ2-7; a weak D match, TRBD1 (6 bases). The ends were cut back, 8 bases at V and 7 bases at J, with 6 bases in the middle. The CDR3 length is 9 residues. CDR1 is SGHNT and CDR2 is YENEEA in the germline V gene. CDR3 loop: CASGTEQYF. The CDR3 DNA sequence: TGTGCCAGCGGGACAGAGCAGTACTTC.

Regarding this clone: Other DNA sequences of this sample code for an identical CDR3. The chain joins TRBV28 to TRBJ2-1, with 9 bases aligning to TRBD1. V was pared by 6 bases and J by 3 bases, with 3 bases of the junction left unmatched. This CDR3 has 14 amino acids. Germline V gives CDR1 MDHEN, CDR2 SYDVKM. The CDR3 spells CASRRQGGYNEQFF. CDR3 nucleotide sequence: TGTGCCAGCAGGCGACAGGGGGGCTACAATGAGCAGTTCTTC.

For the CDR3, the DNA is TGTGCCAGCTCCCTCCTCCAGCGGGTAAATTACGAGCAGTACTTC. This encodes CASSLLQRVNYEQYF. This chain connects TRBV18 to TRBJ2-7, with a tentative D call TRBD2 (6 bases). Trimming took off 6 bases at V and 4 bases at J, with 19 bases between the two ends. This CDR3 has 15 residues. Per the germline V gene, CDR1 is KGHSH and CDR2 is LQKENI.

The chain couples TRBV6-5 to TRBJ1-1; D is perhaps TRBD1 (6 bases). The CDR3 is 14 amino acids. V was trimmed by 6 bases and J by 5 bases, leaving 16 bases between them. Germline V CDR1 and CDR2: MNHEY, SVGAGI. CDR3 sequence reads: CASSRGGPGTEAFF. The CDR3 bases are TGTGCCAGCAGCCGAGGGGGTCCTGGGACTGAAGCTTTCTTT.

The rearrangement uses TRBV6-6 and TRBJ2-1; the match to TRBD1 covers 7 bases. The CDR3 is 14 residues long. Germline-derived CDR1 and CDR2 are MNHNY and SVGAGI (reference sequence). V was clipped by 2 bases and J by 7 bases; unmatched bases: 5. The CDR3 DNA sequence: TGTGCCAGCAGTTACCCATCACAGGGGAATGAGCAGTTCTTC. Translation: CASSYPSQGNEQFF.

The chain carries TRBV5-4 and TRBJ2-7, with TRBD2 identical over 13 bases. Unmatched junction bases numbered 4, after V lost 3 bases and J lost 1 base. CDR1 is SGHNT and CDR2 is YYREEE in the germline V gene (reference sequence). This CDR3 is built from 16 residues. CDR3: CASSWWTSGRSYEQYF. Here the CDR3 DNA reads TGTGCCAGCAGCTGGTGGACTAGCGGGAGATCCTACGAGCAGTACTTC.

J is TRBJ2-5 and V is TRBV6-1; D tentatively reads TRBD1 or TRBD2 (6 bases each). The CDR3 sequence is 15 residues long. Germline V gene data show CDR1 as MNHNS and CDR2 as SASEGT. V was trimmed by 4 bases and J by 2 bases, leaving 14 bases between them. The CDR3 reads CASSARGALQETQYF. The CDR3 DNA sequence: TGTGCCAGCAGTGCAAGGGGGGCCTTACAAGAGACCCAGTACTTC.

The V call is TRBV7-2, the J call TRBJ2-7, with D possibly matching TRBD2 (6 bases). Looked up from germline, CDR1 is SGHTA and CDR2 is FQGNSA. The V end was cut by 4 bases, the J end by 0 bases, with 16 bases between. The CDR3 is 16 residues long. CDR3 bases: TGTGCCAGCAGCTCCCTCGGACTACAATTCTCCTACGAGCAGTACTTC. Protein: CASSSLGLQFSYEQYF. Based on the CDR3 plus reference TRBV7-2 and TRBJ2-7, the full variable domain is GAGVSQSPSNKVTEKGKDVELRCDPISGHTALYWYRQSLGQGLEFLIYFQGNSAPDKSGLPSDRFSAERTGGSVSTLTIQRTQQEDSAVYLCASSSLGLQFSYEQYFGPGTRLTVT.

V gene TRBV30 combines with J gene TRBJ2-7; 11 bases match TRBD2. This CDR3 spans 16 amino acids. The germline V gene has CDR1 GTSNPN and CDR2 SVGIG (reference sequence). V gave up 1 base and J gave up 2 bases; unmatched junction bases: 7. This CDR3 is CAWSAGTSGTTYEQYF. CDR3 bases: TGTGCCTGGAGTGCAGGGACTAGCGGAACCACCTACGAGCAGTACTTC.

This chain uses TRBV5-1 with TRBJ2-1, with D possibly matching TRBD1 (5 bases). Per germline, CDR1 SGHRS and CDR2 YFSETQ. The germline V and J ends were trimmed by 5 bases and 4 bases, with 10 bases remaining between them. The CDR3 totals 13 residues. CDR3 coding DNA: TGCGCCAGCAGACTGGACATTTACAATGAGCAGTTCTTC. Protein product: CASRLDIYNEQFF.